This passage covers 19 T cell receptor beta chains from one sample sequenced in a study of blood T cell repertoires in COVID-19. Libraries were prepared by immunoSEQ multiplex PCR; TCRdb keeps only in-frame clonotypes and omits some of them. This repertoire shows around 87,000 clones, 85% to 90% found once; its top ten account for 1.5%. The material sequenced was peripheral blood. Source of these receptors: a human donor with active COVID-19. The donor label of this sample is uncertain.

The gene calls are TRBV2 and TRBJ1-2; D might be TRBD1 (6 bases). Trimming took 3 bases from V and 2 from J, leaving 13 bases between them. Per germline, CDR1 SNHLY and CDR2 FYNNEI. The CDR3 runs to 15 residues. CDR3 sequence (DNA): TGTGCCAGCAGTGATAGAAGGGGACAAAACTATGGCTACACCTTC. This sequence encodes CASSDRRGQNYGYTF.

The chain carries TRBV4-2 and TRBJ2-1, with 9 bases that match TRBD2. The junction had 0 bases not matched to a gene; V was cut back by 0 bases and J by 3 bases. CDR1 is LGHNA, CDR2 YNFKEQ, per germline. The CDR3 has 15 residues. The CDR3 region is CASSQDSGGYNEQFF. The CDR3 nucleotides read TGTGCCAGCAGCCAAGATAGCGGGGGCTACAATGAGCAGTTCTTC.

V is TRBV7-6 and J is TRBJ1-6; 10 nucleotides line up with TRBD1. CDR1 and CDR2 (germline): SGHVS, FNYEAQ. Germline trimming cut 1 base from V and 7 bases from J; bases unmatched to any gene: 1. This CDR3 spans 15 amino acids. As DNA, the CDR3 is TGTGCCAGCAGCTTAGGACAGGGGGCAAATTCACCCCTCCACTTT. Its protein product is CASSLGQGANSPLHF.

The chain uses TRBV11-2 and TRBJ2-7; D might be TRBD2 (5 bases). The CDR3 loop spans 14 amino acids. Germline V gene data show CDR1 as SGHAT and CDR2 as FQNNGV. Trimming pared 0 bases from V and 3 bases from J, leaving 9 bases between. CDR3 amino acids: CASSLDPGDYEQYF. The CDR3 DNA reads as TGTGCCAGCAGCTTAGACCCCGGGGACTACGAGCAGTACTTC.

This chain joins TRBV11-3 and TRBJ2-2, with TRBD1 as a possible D gene (5 bases). Germline values: CDR1 SGHNT, CDR2 YENEEA. V dropped 4 bases and J dropped 2 bases, with 8 bases sitting between them. The CDR3 runs to 14 residues. CDR3 protein: CASSWTPNTGELFF. The CDR3, as DNA: TGTGCCAGCAGCTGGACACCTAACACCGGGGAGCTGTTTTTT.

The gene calls are TRBV25-1 and TRBJ1-2; no clear D. This CDR3 is 16 amino acids long. The V gene's germline CDR1 is MGHDK and CDR2 SYGVNS. The V end lost 8 bases, the J end lost 1 base, and 20 bases lay between the germline ends. The CDR3 region has the DNA TGTGCCAGCTTTAGTGGATTGGCAGGCCTTAACTATGGCTACACCTTC. The encoded protein is CASFSGLAGLNYGYTF.

The CDR3 reads CASSLDRATEAFF. For the CDR3, the DNA is TGCGCCAGCAGCTTGGACAGGGCCACTGAAGCTTTCTTT. This chain uses TRBV5-1 with TRBJ1-1; D might be TRBD1 (6 bases). V lost 0 bases and J lost 4, with 7 bases in between. Germline V gene data show CDR1 as SGHRS and CDR2 as YFSETQ. The CDR3 runs to 13 residues.

The genes are TRBV7-8 and TRBJ2-1; 8 nucleotides line up with TRBD2. Germline V gene lookup returns CDR1 SGHVS and CDR2 FQNEAQ. The CDR3 runs 15 residues. After removal of 5 bases from V and 7 bases from J, the junction contained 10 bases not matched to a gene. The CDR3 here is CASSPAVAGNNEQFF. CDR3 in DNA: TGTGCCAGCAGCCCGGCGGTAGCGGGGAATAATGAGCAGTTCTTC.

V gene TRBV11-1 combines with J gene TRBJ2-6, with 7 bases fitting TRBD2. In germline, CDR1 is SGHAT, CDR2 FQDESV (reference sequence). The CDR3 runs to 17 residues. The V and J ends lost 0 bases and 4 bases, in that order; junction bases with no gene match: 6. Here the CDR3 DNA reads TGTGCCAGCAGCTTAGCGCCCGGGAGGTCCGGGGCCAACGTCCTGACTTTC. The encoded protein is CASSLAPGRSGANVLTF.

The rearrangement links TRBV7-6 to TRBJ1-2, with D perhaps matching TRBD1 (6 bases). Deletions cut 5 bases from V and 7 bases from J, with 14 bases between. This CDR3 contains 13 residues. CDR1 and CDR2 (germline): SGHVS, FNYEAQ. CDR3 sequence: CASSGSGVSGYTF. CDR3 nucleotides: TGTGCCAGCAGCGGATCAGGGGTATCTGGCTACACCTTC.

Concerning this clone itself: Other DNA sequences from this sample encode an identical CDR3 as well. This rearrangement joins TRBV4-1 to TRBJ1-1; 10 bases line up with TRBD1. Germline values: CDR1 MGHRA, CDR2 YSYEKL. The V gene end was trimmed by 3 bases and the J gene end by 5 bases; junction bases not matched to a gene: 0. The CDR3 runs 13 residues. The CDR3 region is CASSQGQGTEAFF. DNA of the CDR3: TGCGCCAGCAGCCAGGGACAGGGGACTGAAGCTTTCTTT.

This clone has more than one count but fewer than ten. The chain links TRBV18 to TRBJ1-3, with TRBD1 matching over 7 bases. V gave up 3 bases and J gave up 1 base; unmatched junction bases: 3. The CDR3 spans 15 residues. Germline V gene data show CDR1 as KGHSH and CDR2 as LQKENI. The CDR3 loop is CASSPQGGSGNTIYF. As DNA, the CDR3 is TGTGCCAGCTCACCGCAGGGGGGATCTGGAAACACCATATATTTT.

The rearrangement joins TRBV20-1 to TRBJ2-5, with 7 bases lining up with TRBD1. Germline loops: CDR1 DFQATT, CDR2 SNEGSKA (reference sequence). There are 17 residues in the CDR3. Germline trimming cut 3 bases from V and 0 bases from J; bases unmatched to any gene: 13. In nucleotides, the CDR3 is TGCAGTGCTAGTAAGGCAGTGGGGACAGCGTACCAAGAGACCCAGTACTTC. Translated: CSASKAVGTAYQETQYF.

V and J are TRBV19 and TRBJ2-1; 7 bases fit TRBD2. The CDR3 loop spans 16 amino acids. J lost 4 bases, V lost 7 bases, and 13 bases had no gene match. Germline V gene sequence: CDR1 LNHDA, CDR2 SQIVND (reference sequence). The CDR3 DNA follows: TGTGCCAGTAATGAAATCGGGGGAGGGAGATACAATGAGCAGTTCTTC. Residues: CASNEIGGGRYNEQFF.

The chain employs TRBV5-1 and TRBJ1-2; 7 nucleotides align to TRBD1. The V gene's germline CDR1 is SGHRS and CDR2 YFSETQ. There are 12 residues in the CDR3. J lost 6 bases, V lost 3 bases, and 2 bases had no gene match. The CDR3 loop reads CASSYGQDGYTF. The CDR3 DNA reads as TGCGCCAGCAGCTACGGACAGGATGGCTACACCTTC.

J is TRBJ2-5 and V is TRBV6-2 or TRBV6-3; D is perhaps TRBD2 (6 bases). The V gene lost 4 bases and the J gene lost 0 bases, with 21 bases spanning the gap. The germline V gene has CDR1 MNHEY and CDR2 SVGEGT. The CDR3 totals 18 residues. CDR3 in amino acids: CASSFFFGGTPYQETQYF. The CDR3, as DNA: TGTGCCAGCAGTTTCTTTTTTGGGGGGACTCCCTACCAAGAGACCCAGTACTTC.

This clone is termed medium-sized. CDR3 sequence (DNA): TGTGCCAGTATTGTCGGGACATCTAAGGGGAACACTGAAGCTTTCTTT. Its translation is CASIVGTSKGNTEAFF. The V and J genes are TRBV19 and TRBJ1-1, with a tentative D call TRBD1 (6 bases). The germline V and J ends were trimmed by 7 bases and 1 base, with 19 bases remaining between them. The CDR3 loop spans 16 amino acids. Germline CDR1 reads LNHDA; CDR2 reads SQIVND (reference sequence).

The rearrangement links TRBV24-1 to TRBJ2-2; possible D gene TRBD1, 5 bases. V lost 1 base and J lost 4, with 15 bases in between. This CDR3 is built from 17 residues. CDR1 KGHDR and CDR2 SFDVKD come from the germline V gene. CDR3 nucleotide sequence: TGTGCCACCAGTGATTTCGGGTCGACAGTGACCACCGGGGAGCTGTTTTTT. It is translated as CATSDFGSTVTTGELFF.

This clone was detected a few times. In DNA form, the CDR3 reads TGCGCCAGCAGCTACCCCCCGCCAGGGCAGGGAAACACCATATATTTT. Protein sequence: CASSYPPPGQGNTIYF. V is TRBV4-1 and J is TRBJ1-3; D perhaps matches TRBD1 (5 bases). This CDR3 has 16 residues. Germline values: CDR1 MGHRA, CDR2 YSYEKL. Trimming stripped 5 bases from V and 4 bases from J, with 18 bases between.